The sequence of this TCR beta chain was determined in a study of blood T cell repertoires in COVID-19. The CDR3 contains 15 residues. V was clipped by 5 bases and J by 1 base, with 12 bases between them. CDR1 is SGHAT, CDR2 FQDESV, per germline (reference sequence). The study drew participants aged roughly 18 to 95 years from about two dozen US areas. Participants classified as exposed had met a COVID-19 case within 2 weeks before study entry. As handled by the study authors: Scientists estimated how many nucleated cells there were by amplifying reference gene primers. TCRdb keeps only in-frame clones here, not all; method: immunoSEQ multiplex PCR. V, J and clone size reflect that table, while D and trimming were determined from the DNA. The sample lists under 300,000 clones, 80% to 90% seen once, with around 3.1% in the top ten.

The sample taken for sequencing was PBMCs or T cells enriched from blood (not recorded which). This TCR was sampled from a woman in her thirties or forties who had been exposed to COVID-19. The chain combines TRBV11-1 with TRBJ1-3; D perhaps matches TRBD1 (6 bases). The CDR3 here is CASSQRTVSGNTIYF. The CDR3 nucleotides are TGTGCCAGCAGCCAGAGGACAGTTTCTGGAAACACCATATATTTT.